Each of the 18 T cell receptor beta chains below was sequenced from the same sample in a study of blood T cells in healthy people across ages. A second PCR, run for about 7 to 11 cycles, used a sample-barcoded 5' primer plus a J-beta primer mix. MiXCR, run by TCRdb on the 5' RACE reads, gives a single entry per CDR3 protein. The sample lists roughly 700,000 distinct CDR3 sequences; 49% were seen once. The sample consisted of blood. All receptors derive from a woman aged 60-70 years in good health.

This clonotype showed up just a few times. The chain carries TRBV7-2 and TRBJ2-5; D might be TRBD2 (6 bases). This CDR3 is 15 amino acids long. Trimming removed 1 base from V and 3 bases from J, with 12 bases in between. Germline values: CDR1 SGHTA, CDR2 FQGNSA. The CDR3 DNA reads TGTGCCAGCAGCTTAGATAGCGGTGGGGAAGAGACCCAGTACTTC. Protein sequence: CASSLDSGGEETQYF.

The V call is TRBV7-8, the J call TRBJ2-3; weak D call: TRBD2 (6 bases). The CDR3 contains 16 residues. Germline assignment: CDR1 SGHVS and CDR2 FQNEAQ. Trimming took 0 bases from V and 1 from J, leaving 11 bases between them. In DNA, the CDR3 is TGTGCCAGCAGCTTAGCGCTCGGGGGACGCACAGATACGCAGTATTTT. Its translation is CASSLALGGRTDTQYF.

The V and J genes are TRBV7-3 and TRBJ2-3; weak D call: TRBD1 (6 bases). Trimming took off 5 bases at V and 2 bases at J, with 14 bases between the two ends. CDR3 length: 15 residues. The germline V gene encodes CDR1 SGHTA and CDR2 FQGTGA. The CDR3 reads CASSPSGQNTDTQYF. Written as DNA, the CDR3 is TGTGCCAGCAGCCCCAGCGGACAGAACACAGATACGCAGTATTTT.

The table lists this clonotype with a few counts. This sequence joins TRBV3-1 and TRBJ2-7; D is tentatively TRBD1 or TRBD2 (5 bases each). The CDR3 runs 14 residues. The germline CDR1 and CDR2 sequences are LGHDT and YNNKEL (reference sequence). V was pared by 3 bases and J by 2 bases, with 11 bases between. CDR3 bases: TGTGCCAGCAGCCATCGGGACCCCGCCTACGAGCAGTACTTC. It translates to CASSHRDPAYEQYF.

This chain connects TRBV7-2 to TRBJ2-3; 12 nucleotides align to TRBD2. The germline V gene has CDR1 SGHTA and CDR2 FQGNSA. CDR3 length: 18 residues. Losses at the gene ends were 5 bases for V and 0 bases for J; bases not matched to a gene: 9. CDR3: CASSPGTSGPPSTDTQYF. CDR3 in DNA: TGTGCCAGCAGCCCCGGGACTAGCGGGCCCCCTAGCACAGATACGCAGTATTTT. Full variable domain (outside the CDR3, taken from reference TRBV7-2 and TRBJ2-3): GAGVSQSPSNKVTEKGKDVELRCDPISGHTALYWYRQSLGQGLEFLIYFQGNSAPDKSGLPSDRFSAERTGGSVSTLTIQRTQQEDSAVYLCASSPGTSGPPSTDTQYFGPGTRLTVL.

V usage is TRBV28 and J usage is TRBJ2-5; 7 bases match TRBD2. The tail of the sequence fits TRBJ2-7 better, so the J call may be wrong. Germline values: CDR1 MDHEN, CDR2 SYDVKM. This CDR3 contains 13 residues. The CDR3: CASGGDPSYEQYF. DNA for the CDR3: TGTGCCAGCGGGGGGGACCCCTCCTACGAGCAGTACTTC.

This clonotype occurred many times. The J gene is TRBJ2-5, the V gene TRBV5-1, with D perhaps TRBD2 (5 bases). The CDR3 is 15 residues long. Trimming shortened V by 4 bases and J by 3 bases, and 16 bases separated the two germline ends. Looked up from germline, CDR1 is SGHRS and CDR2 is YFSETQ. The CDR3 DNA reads TGCGCCAGCAGCGATACTAGGATGGGTAAAGAGACCCAGTACTTC. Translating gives CASSDTRMGKETQYF.

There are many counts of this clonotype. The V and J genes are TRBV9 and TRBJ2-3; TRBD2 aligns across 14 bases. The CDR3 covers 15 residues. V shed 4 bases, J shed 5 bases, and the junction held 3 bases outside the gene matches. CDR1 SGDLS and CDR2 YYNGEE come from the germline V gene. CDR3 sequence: CASSPGTSGGDTQYF. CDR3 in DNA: TGTGCCAGCAGCCCAGGGACTAGCGGGGGAGATACGCAGTATTTT.

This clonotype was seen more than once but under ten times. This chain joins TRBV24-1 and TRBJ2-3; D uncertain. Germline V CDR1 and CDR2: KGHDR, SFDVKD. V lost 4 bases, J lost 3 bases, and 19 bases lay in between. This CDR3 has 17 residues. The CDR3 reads CATSELGLPGVTDTQYF. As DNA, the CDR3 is TGTGCCACCAGTGAGCTCGGCCTTCCTGGGGTAACAGATACGCAGTATTTT.

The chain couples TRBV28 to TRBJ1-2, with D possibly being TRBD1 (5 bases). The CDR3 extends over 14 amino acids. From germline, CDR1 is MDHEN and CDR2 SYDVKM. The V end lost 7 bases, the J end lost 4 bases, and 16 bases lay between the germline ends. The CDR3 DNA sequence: TGTGCCAGCATTCGGGGGGGGGAGGCCTATGGCTACACCTTC. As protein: CASIRGGEAYGYTF.

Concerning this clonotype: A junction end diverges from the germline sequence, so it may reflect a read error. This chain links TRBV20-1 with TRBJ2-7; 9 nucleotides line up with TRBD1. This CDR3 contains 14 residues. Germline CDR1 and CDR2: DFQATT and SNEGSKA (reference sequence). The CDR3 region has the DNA TGCAGTGCTCTTACCGGGACAGGGTCCTTCGAGCAGTACTTC. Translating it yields CSALTGTGSFEQYF.

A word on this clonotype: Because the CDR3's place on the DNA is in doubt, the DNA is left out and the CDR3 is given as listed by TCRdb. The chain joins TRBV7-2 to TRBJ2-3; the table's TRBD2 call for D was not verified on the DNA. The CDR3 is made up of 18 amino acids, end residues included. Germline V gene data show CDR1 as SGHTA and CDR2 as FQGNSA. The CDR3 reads CASSLVASGSGVGGTRYF.

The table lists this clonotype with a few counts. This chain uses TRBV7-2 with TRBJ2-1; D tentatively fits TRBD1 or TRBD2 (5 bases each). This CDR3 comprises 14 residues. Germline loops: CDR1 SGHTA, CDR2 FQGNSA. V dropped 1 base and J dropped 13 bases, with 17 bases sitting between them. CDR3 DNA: TGTGCCAGCAGCTTAGGCTCCCCGGGACGGATCCAGTTCTTC. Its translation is CASSLGSPGRIQFF.

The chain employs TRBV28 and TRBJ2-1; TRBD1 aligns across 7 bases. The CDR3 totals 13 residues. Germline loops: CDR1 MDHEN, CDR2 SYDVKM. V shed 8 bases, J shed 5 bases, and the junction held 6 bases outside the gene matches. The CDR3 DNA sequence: TGTGCCAGCTCGGGACAGATAAACAATGAGCAGTTCTTC. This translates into CASSGQINNEQFF.

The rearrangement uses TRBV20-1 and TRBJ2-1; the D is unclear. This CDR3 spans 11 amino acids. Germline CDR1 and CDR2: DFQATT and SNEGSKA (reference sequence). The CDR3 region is CRASRGGEQFF. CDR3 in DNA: TGCAGAGCTTCTAGAGGTGGTGAGCAGTTCTTC.

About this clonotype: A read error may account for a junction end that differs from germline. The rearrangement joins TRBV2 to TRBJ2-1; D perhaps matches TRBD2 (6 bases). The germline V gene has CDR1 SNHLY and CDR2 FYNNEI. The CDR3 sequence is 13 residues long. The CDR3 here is CTSSSTSRNEQFF. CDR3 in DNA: TGTACCAGCAGTTCTACTAGCCGAAATGAGCAGTTCTTC.

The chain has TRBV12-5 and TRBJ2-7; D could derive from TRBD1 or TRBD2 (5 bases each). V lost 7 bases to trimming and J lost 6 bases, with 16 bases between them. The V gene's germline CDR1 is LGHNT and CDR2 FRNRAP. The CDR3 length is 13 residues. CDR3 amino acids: CASAPRVRGEQYF. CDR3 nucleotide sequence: TGTGCTAGTGCCCCTCGGGTGAGGGGCGAGCAGTACTTC.

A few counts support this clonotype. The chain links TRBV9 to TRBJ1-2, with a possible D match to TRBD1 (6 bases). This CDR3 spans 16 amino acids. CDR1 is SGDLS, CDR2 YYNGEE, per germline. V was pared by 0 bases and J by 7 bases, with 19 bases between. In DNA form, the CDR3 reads TGTGCCAGCAGCGTAGCTGGGGGCCCGGGGTTATCTGGCTACACCTTC. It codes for CASSVAGGPGLSGYTF.